The sequence of this TCR beta chain was determined in a study of CD8 T cells in Susac syndrome. With random hexamers, roughly 0.5 to 1 ug RNA was reverse transcribed. Via MiXCR, TCRdb re-called the immunoSEQ multiplex PCR reads, giving one row per CDR3 protein. The sample has about 80,000 distinct CDR3 sequences, approximately 94% seen once. The TCR sequence derives from a human donor in good health. Sequences were obtained from CD8+ T cells from PBMCs.

The chain's CDR3 is CGIPWGYDGNTIYF. The CDR3 DNA reads TGTGGCATCCCTTGGGGATACGACGGAAACACCATATATTTT. The chain has TRBV7-9 and TRBJ1-3; D is unclear. The V gene's germline CDR1 is SEHNR and CDR2 FQNEAQ (reference sequence). This CDR3 spans 14 amino acids.